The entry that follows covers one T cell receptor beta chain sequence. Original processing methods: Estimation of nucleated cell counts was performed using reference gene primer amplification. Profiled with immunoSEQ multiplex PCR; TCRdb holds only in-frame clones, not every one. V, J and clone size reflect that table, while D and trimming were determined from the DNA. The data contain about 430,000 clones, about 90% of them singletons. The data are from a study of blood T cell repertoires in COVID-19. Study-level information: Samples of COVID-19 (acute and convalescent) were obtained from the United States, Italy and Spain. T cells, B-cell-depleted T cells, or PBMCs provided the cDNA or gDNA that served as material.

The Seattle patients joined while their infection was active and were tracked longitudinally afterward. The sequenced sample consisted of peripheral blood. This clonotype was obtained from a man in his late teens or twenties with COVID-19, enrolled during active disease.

DNA of the CDR3: TGTGCCAGCAGCTTAGGGGACAGGGGGAGAGGAGAGACCCAGTACTTC. Translating gives CASSLGDRGRGETQYF. The chain is built from TRBV11-3 and TRBJ2-5; 11 bases are shared with TRBD1. The CDR3 sequence is 16 residues long. Germline V gives CDR1 SGHNT, CDR2 YENEEA. Trimming at V came to 1 base and at J to 4 bases, leaving 5 bases not matched to a gene.